This TCR beta chain was sequenced in a study of CXCR3-negative and CXCR3-positive naive CD8 T cells. As to this clonotype: Its antigen is as yet unknown.

Germline V CDR1 and CDR2: MDHEN, SYDVKM. The CDR3 contains 19 residues. Each TRB cDNA library was prepared by 5' RACE (with UMI labels). Reanalyzing the 5' RACE reads, TCRdb keeps one entry per CDR3 protein, without DNA. This sample contains roughly 110,000 distinct CDR3 sequences. A few hundred thousand cells per CD8+ T cell subset were flow-sorted in triplicate. Naive CD8+ T lymphocytes were specified as CD45RO-CCR7+CD27+CD95-. Overall study results and limits: The TRB CDR3s that CXCR3-positive naive cells carried were more hydrophobic than those of CXCR3-negative naive cells.

This chain connects TRBV28 to TRBJ2-7; TCRdb's D call, TRBD2, is unchecked because there is no DNA. The sequence was collected from a human donor in good health. Some clones in this sample may be carry-over from other donors' samples. The sample comprised naive CXCR3+ CD8+ T cells from blood. The subset is: CD45RO-CCR7+CD27+CD95- naive CD8+ T cells expressing CXCR3 (TNR3+). The CDR3 region is CASSKPPGLAGGDHYEQYF.